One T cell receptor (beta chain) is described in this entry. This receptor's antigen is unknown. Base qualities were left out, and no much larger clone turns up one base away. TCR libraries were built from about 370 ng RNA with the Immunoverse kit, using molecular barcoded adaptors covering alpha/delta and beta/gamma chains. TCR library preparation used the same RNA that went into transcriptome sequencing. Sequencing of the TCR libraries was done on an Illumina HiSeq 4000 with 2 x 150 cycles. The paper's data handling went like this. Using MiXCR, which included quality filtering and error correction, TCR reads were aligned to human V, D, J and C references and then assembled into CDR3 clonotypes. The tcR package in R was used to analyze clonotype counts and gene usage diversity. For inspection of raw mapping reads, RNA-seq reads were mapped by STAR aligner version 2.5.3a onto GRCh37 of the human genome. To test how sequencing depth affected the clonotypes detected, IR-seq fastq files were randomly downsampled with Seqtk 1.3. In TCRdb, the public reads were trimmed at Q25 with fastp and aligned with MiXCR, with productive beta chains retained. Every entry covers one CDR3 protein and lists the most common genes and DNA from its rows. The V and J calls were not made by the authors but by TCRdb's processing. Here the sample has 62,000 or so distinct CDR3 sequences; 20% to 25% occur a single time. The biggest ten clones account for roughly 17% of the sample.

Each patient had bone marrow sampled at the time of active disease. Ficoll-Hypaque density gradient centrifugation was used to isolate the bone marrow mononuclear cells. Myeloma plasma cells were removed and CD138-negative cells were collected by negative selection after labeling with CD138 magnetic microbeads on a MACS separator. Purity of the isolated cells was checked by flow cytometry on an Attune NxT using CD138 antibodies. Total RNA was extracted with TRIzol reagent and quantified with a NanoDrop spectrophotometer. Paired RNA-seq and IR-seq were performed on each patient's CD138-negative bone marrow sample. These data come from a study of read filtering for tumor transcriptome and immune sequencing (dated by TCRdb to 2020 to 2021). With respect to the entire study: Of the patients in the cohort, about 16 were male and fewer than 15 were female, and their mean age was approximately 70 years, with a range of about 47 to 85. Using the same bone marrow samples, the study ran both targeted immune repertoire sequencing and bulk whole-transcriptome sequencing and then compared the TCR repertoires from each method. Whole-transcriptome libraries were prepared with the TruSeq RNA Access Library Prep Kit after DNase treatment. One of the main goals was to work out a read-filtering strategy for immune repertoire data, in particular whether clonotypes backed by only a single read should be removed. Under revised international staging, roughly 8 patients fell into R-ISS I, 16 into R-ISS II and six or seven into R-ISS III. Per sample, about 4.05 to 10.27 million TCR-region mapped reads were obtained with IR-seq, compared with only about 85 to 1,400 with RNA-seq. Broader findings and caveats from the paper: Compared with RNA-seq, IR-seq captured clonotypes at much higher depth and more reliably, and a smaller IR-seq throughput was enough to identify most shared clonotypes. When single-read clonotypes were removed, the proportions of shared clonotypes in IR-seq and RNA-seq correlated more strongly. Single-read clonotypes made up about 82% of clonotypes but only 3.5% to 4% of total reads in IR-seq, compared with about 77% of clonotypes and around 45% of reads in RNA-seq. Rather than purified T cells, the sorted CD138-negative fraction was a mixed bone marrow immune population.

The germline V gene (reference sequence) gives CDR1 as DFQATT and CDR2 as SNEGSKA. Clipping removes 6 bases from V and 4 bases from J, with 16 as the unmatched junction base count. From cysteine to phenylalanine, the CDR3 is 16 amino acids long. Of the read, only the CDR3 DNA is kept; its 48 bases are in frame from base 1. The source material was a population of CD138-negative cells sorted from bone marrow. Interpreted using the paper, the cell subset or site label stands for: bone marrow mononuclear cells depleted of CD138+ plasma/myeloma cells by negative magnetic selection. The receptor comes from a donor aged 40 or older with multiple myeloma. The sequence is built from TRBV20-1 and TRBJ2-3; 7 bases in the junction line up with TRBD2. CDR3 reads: CSATSRPGGTADTQYF. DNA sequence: TGCAGTGCGACTAGCAGGCCGGGCGGTACCGCAGATACGCAGTATTTT.